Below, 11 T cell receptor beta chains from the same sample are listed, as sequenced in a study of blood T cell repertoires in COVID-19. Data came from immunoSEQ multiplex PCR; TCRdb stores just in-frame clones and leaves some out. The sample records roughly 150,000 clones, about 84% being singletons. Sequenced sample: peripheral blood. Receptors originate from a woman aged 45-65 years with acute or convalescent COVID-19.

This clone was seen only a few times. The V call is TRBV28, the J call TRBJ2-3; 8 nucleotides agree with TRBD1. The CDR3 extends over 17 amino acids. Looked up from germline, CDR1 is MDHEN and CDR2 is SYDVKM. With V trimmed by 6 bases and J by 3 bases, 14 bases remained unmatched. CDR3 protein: CASSTPGSWTGTDTQYF. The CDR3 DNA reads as TGTGCCAGCAGCACTCCCGGTAGCTGGACAGGGACAGATACGCAGTATTTT.

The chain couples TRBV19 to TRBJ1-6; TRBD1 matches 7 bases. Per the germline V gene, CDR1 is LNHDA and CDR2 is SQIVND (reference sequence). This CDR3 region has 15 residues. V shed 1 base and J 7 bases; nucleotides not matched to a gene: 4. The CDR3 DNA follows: TGTGCCAGTAGTATAGTCACAGGGGTCAATTCACCCCTCCACTTT. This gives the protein CASSIVTGVNSPLHF.

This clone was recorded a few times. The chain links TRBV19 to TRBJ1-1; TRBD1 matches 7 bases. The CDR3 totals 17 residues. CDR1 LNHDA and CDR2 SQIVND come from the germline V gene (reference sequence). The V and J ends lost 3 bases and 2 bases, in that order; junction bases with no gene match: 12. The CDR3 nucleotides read TGTGCCAGTAGTATGGAAACAGGGGTAATGGCTAACACTGAAGCTTTCTTT. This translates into CASSMETGVMANTEAFF.

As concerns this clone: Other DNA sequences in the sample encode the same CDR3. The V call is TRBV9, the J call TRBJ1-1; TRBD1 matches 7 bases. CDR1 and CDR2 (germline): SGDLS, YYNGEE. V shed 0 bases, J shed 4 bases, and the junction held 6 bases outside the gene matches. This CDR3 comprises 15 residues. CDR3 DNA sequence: TGTGCCAGCAGCGTAGCTACAGGGGAAAGCACTGAAGCTTTCTTT. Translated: CASSVATGESTEAFF. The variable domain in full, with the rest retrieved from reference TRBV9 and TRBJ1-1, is DSGVTQTPKHLITATGQRVTLRCSPRSGDLSVYWYQQSLDQGLQFLIQYYNGEERAKGNILERFSAQQFPDLHSELNLSSLELGDSALYFCASSVATGESTEAFFGQGTRLTVV.

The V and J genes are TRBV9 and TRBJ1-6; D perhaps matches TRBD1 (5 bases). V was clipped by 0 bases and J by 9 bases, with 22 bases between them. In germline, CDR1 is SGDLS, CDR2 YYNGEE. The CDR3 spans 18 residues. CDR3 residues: CASSVDPTALLGGSPLHF. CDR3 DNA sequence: TGTGCCAGCAGCGTAGACCCGACAGCCCTCCTCGGGGGTTCACCCCTCCACTTT.

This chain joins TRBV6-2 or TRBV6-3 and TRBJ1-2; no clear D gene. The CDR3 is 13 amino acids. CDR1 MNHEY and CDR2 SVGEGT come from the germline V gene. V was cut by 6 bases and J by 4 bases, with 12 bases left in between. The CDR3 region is CASSPIDIYGYTF. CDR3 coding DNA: TGTGCCAGCAGCCCAATTGACATCTATGGCTACACCTTC.

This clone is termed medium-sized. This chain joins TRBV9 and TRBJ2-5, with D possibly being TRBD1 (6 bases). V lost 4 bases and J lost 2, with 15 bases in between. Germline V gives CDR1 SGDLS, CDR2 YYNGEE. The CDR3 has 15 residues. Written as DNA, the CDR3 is TGTGCCAGCAGCCTCTGGACAGCCCCTCAAGAGACCCAGTACTTC. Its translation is CASSLWTAPQETQYF.

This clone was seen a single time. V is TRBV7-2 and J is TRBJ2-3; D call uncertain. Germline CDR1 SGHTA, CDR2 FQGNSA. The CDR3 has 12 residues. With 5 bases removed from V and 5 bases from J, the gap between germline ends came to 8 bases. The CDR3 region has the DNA TGTGCCAGCAGCCCTCTCGGAGATACGCAGTATTTT. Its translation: CASSPLGDTQYF.

The DNA of the CDR3 is TGTGCCAGCAGCTTAGAAGGGGGGGGCCTTAACACTGAAGCTTTCTTT. Translated, it gives CASSLEGGGLNTEAFF. This sequence joins TRBV7-2 and TRBJ1-1, with a possible D match to TRBD1 (6 bases). CDR1 SGHTA and CDR2 FQGNSA come from the germline V gene. Trimming pared 1 base from V and 2 bases from J, leaving 14 bases between. The CDR3 has 16 amino acids. Variable domain in full (rest from reference TRBV7-2 and TRBJ1-1): GAGVSQSPSNKVTEKGKDVELRCDPISGHTALYWYRQSLGQGLEFLIYFQGNSAPDKSGLPSDRFSAERTGGSVSTLTIQRTQQEDSAVYLCASSLEGGGLNTEAFFGQGTRLTVV.

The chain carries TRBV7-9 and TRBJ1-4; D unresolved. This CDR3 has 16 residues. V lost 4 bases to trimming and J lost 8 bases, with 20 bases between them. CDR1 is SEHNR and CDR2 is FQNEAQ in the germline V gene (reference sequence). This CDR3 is CASSSGESNIGEKLFF. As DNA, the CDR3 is TGTGCCAGCAGCTCGGGAGAGTCCAACATAGGGGAAAAACTGTTTTTT.

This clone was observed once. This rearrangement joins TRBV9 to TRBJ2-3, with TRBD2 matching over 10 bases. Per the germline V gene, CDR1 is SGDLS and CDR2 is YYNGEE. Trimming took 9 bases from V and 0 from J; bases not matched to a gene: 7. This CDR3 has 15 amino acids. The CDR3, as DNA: TGTGCCACGGGAAGCGGGGGGGCCAGCACAGATACGCAGTATTTT. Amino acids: CATGSGGASTDTQYF.